This TCR beta chain was found in a study of beta chain features in type 1 diabetes. Isolated RNA was reverse transcribed in full, so expressed TCRB transcripts were sequenced. The method was immunoSEQ multiplex PCR; TCRdb's version includes in-frame clones alone and lacks a portion of them. In the table there are hundreds of thousands of clones, around 65% of which are singletons. The CDR3 runs to 17 residues. The sequence was collected from a man in his thirties or forties in good health. Sequencing was carried out using naive CD4+ T cells from blood. The rearrangement joins TRBV21-1 to TRBJ2-7; no DNA check was done on the table's D call, TRBD2. TRBV21-1 is a known pseudogene. The CDR3 region is CASSKGRSGISSYEQYF. The CDR3 DNA sequence: TGTGCCAGCAGCAAAGGACGGAGCGGGATAAGCTCCTACGAGCAGTACTTC.